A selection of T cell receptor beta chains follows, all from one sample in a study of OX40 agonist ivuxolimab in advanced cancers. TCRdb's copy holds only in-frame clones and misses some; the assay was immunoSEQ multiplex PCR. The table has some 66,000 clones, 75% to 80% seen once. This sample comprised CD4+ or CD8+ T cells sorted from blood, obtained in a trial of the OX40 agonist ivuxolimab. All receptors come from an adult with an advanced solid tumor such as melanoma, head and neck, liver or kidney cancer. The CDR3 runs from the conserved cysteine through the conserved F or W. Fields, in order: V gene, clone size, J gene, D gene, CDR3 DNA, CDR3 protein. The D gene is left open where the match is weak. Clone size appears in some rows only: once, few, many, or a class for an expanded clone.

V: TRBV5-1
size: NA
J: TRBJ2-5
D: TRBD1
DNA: TGCGCCAGCAGCTTGGTCTTAGGACAGGGAGGAGAGACCCAGTACTTC
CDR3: CASSLVLGQGGETQYF

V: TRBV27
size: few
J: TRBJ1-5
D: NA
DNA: TGTGCCAGCAGTTTGGGGGATAGCAATCAGCCCCAGCATTTT
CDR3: CASSLGDSNQPQHF

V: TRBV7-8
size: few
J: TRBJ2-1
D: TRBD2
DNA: TGTGCCAGCAGCTTAGTCTTAGCGGGGGCGCAAAATGAGCAGTTCTTC
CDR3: CASSLVLAGAQNEQFF

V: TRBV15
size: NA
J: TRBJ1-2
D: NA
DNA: TGTGCCACCAGCAGAGTTGGGCACTATGGCTACACCTTC
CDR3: CATSRVGHYGYTF

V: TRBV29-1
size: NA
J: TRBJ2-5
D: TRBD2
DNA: TGCAGCACCGTGGGAGCGGGGGGGCTCGGGGAGACCCAGTACTTC
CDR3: CSTVGAGGLGETQYF

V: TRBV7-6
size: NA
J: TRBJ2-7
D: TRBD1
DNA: TGTGCCAGCAGCCCAGGGGGCGCGTCCTACGAGCAGTACTTC
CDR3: CASSPGGASYEQYF

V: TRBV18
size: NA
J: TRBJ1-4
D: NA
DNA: TGTGCCAGCTCCCCAGGTGAAAAACTGTTTTTT
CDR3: CASSPGEKLFF

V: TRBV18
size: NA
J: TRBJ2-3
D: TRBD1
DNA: TGTGCCAGCTCACCCAACAGGGGCGACACAGATACGCAGTATTTT
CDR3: CASSPNRGDTDTQYF

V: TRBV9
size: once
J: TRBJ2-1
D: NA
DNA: TGTGCCAGCAGCGTAGTGGGTAGTGGGTATGAGCAGTTCTTC
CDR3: CASSVVGSGYEQFF

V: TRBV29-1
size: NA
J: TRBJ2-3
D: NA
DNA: TGCAGCGTCGATCAGGGGACAGATACGCAGTATTTT
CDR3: CSVDQGTDTQYF

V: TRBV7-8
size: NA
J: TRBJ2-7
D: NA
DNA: TGTGCCAGCAGCCAGGGAGCCACCTCCTACGAGCAGTACTTC
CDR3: CASSQGATSYEQYF

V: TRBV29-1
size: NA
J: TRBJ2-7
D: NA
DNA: TGCAGCGTCGTAGTCCGGGGGAGGACCAACGAGCAGTACTTC
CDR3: CSVVVRGRTNEQYF

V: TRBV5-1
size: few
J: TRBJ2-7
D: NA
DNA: TGCGCCAGCAGCTTGAGGGACGGGGACTACGAGCAGTACTTC
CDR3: CASSLRDGDYEQYF

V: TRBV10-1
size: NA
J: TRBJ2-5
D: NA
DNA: TGCGCCAGCAGTGAGTCGATTTCAGAGGAGGAGACCCAGTACTTC
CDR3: CASSESISEEETQYF

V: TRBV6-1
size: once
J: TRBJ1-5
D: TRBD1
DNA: TGTGCCAGCACCGAGCCAGGGGGGAATCAGCCCCAGCATTTT
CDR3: CASTEPGGNQPQHF

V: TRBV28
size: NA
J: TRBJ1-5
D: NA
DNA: TGTGCCAGCAGCCGACCGGACAATCAGCCCCAGCATTTT
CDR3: CASSRPDNQPQHF

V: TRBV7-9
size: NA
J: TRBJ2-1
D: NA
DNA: TGTGCCAGCAGCTCCCAGGGCGCCCCCCGGTACAATGAGCAGTTCTTC
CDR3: CASSSQGAPRYNEQFF

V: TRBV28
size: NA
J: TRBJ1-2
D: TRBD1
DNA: TGTGCCAGCAGAAAGACAGGGGGCAATGGCTACACCTTC
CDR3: CASRKTGGNGYTF

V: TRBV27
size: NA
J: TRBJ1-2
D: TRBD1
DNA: TGTGCCAGCAGCCTACAGGGGGCTCTACCTAACTATGGCTACACCTTC
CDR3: CASSLQGALPNYGYTF

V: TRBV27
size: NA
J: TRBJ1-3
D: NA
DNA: TGTGCCAGCAGCCGGGGGACTCTAACCATTGGAAACACCATATATTTT
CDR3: CASSRGTLTIGNTIYF

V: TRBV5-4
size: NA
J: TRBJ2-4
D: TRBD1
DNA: TGTGCCAGCAGCAGGGACAGGGCCATAGCCAAAAACATTCAGTACTTC
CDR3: CASSRDRAIAKNIQYF

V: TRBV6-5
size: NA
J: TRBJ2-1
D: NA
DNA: TGTGCCAGCAAGACTCCGGGGAATGAGCAGTTCTTC
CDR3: CASKTPGNEQFF

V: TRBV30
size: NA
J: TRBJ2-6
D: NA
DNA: TGTGCCTGGAACGAGCTGACCGCTGGGGCCAACGTCCTGACTTTC
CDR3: CAWNELTAGANVLTF

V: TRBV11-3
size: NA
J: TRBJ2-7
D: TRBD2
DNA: TGTGCCAGCAGTACACTAGCGGACGGGTACGAGCAGTACTTC
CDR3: CASSTLADGYEQYF

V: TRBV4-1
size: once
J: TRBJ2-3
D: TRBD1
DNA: TGCGCCAGCAGCAAGGGACAGGGGAGGGTCACAGATACGCAGTATTTT
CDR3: CASSKGQGRVTDTQYF

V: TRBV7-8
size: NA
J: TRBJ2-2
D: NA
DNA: TGTGCCAGCAGCTTAAAGAGACAGATACCCGGGGAGCTGTTTTTT
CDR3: CASSLKRQIPGELFF

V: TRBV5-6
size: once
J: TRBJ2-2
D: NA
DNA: TGTGCCAGCAGCCTGAGGTTACTCCTCGACGCCGGGGAGCTGTTTTTT
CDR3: CASSLRLLLDAGELFF

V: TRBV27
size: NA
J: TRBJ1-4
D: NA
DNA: TGTGCCAGCAGTTTATCTGCCAGGGAGTATGAAAAACTGTTTTTT
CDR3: CASSLSAREYEKLFF

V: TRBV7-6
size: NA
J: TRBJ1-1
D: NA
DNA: TGTGCCAGCAGCTTACAAGCGGCGGGCACTGAAGCTTTCTTT
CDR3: CASSLQAAGTEAFF

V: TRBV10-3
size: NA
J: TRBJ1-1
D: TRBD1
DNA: TGTGCCATCACCCCCGACAGGGGGATGAACACTGAAGCTTTCTTT
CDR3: CAITPDRGMNTEAFF